What follows is one T cell receptor beta chain and its context. V lost 0 bases and J lost 4, with 9 bases in between. The germline gives CDR1 LNHNV, CDR2 YYDKDF (reference sequence). The length of the CDR3 is 14 residues. Here immunoSEQ multiplex PCR was the method, and the copy in TCRdb shows in-frame clones only, minus some. The sample has a few hundred thousand clones, nearly 90% seen once; the top ten hold less than 15%. These data originate in a study of blood T cell repertoires in COVID-19. All enrollees were about 18 to 100 years old and from 20 to 25 US areas. The V and J genes are TRBV15 and TRBJ1-1; tentative D call: TRBD1 (6 bases). The specimen was PBMCs or T cells enriched from blood (not recorded which). This TCR was sampled from a man aged 30-40 years who had been exposed to COVID-19. This CDR3 is CATSRDRGGTEAFF. The CDR3 coding sequence is TGTGCCACCAGCAGAGATAGAGGGGGCACTGAAGCTTTCTTT.